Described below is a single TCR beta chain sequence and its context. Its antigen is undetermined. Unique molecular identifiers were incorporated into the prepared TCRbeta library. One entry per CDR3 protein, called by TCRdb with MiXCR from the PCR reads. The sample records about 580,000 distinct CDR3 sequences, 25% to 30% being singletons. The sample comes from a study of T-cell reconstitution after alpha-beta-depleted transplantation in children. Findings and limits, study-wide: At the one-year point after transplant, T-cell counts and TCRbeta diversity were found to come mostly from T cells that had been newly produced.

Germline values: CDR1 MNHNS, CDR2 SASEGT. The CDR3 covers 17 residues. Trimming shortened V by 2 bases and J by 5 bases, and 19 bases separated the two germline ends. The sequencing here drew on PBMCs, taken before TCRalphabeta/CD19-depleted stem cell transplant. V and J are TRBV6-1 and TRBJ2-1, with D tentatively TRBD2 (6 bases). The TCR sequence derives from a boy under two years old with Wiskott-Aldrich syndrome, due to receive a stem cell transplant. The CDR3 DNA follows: TGTGCCAGCAGTGAAAGTCTGGGACTGGGAAAGCACAATGAGCAGTTCTTC. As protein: CASSESLGLGKHNEQFF.